The 6 T cell receptor beta chains reported below all come from one sample, sequenced in a study of brain T cells in children with intractable seizures. Sequenced by immunoSEQ multiplex PCR; TCRdb stores in-frame clones only, minus some. The sample lists 95,000 to 120,000 clones; under 95% were seen once. Sequenced material: peripheral blood, taken at surgery. The receptors come from a boy under two years old with hemimegalencephaly and intractable seizures.

The chain carries TRBV9 and TRBJ1-3; 7 nucleotides line up with TRBD1. V dropped 0 bases and J dropped 3; count of bases not matched to a gene: 9. Germline V gene data show CDR1 as SGDLS and CDR2 as YYNGEE. The CDR3 spans 17 residues. This CDR3 is CASSVGLSGGYGNTIYF. CDR3 in DNA: TGTGCCAGCAGCGTAGGCCTCTCAGGGGGATATGGAAACACCATATATTTT. The full variable domain, completed using reference TRBV9 and TRBJ1-3, is DSGVTQTPKHLITATGQRVTLRCSPRSGDLSVYWYQQSLDQGLQFLIQYYNGEERAKGNILERFSAQQFPDLHSELNLSSLELGDSALYFCASSVGLSGGYGNTIYFGEGSWLTVV.

The chain combines TRBV10-3 with TRBJ2-3; 7 bases fit TRBD1. Per germline, CDR1 ENHRY and CDR2 SYGVKD. This CDR3 spans 18 amino acids. The J segment lost 0 bases and the V segment lost 0 bases, leaving 9 bases of the junction unmatched. CDR3 protein: CAISESGQLYFSTDTQYF. The CDR3 DNA reads TGTGCCATCAGTGAGTCGGGACAGCTGTATTTTAGCACAGATACGCAGTATTTT.

V and J are TRBV29-1 and TRBJ2-5, with 16 bases lining up with TRBD2. This CDR3 has 14 residues. The V and J ends lost 8 bases and 5 bases, in that order; junction bases with no gene match: 5. Germline-derived CDR1 and CDR2 are SQVTM and ANQGSEA. The CDR3 spells CSLGLAGGRETQYF. The CDR3 region has the DNA TGCAGCCTGGGACTAGCGGGAGGGCGGGAGACCCAGTACTTC.

The rearrangement links TRBV4-2 to TRBJ2-5, with TRBD2 matching 9 bases. CDR1 LGHNA and CDR2 YNFKEQ come from the germline V gene. The CDR3 totals 18 residues. The V segment lost 4 bases and the J segment 2 bases; nucleotides outside the gene matches: 14. CDR3 region: CASSRLWVLAGEQETQYF. CDR3 DNA sequence: TGTGCCAGCAGCCGCCTCTGGGTTTTAGCGGGAGAACAAGAGACCCAGTACTTC.

The chain joins TRBV7-9 to TRBJ2-7; weak D call: TRBD2 (5 bases). V was pared by 3 bases and J by 6 bases, with 9 bases between. The length of the CDR3 is 12 residues. CDR1 and CDR2 from the germline V gene are SEHNR and FQNEAQ (reference sequence). The CDR3 DNA reads as TGTGCCAGCAGCTTTACTAGTTCCGAGCAGTACTTC. Translating it yields CASSFTSSEQYF.

The chain has TRBV10-3 and TRBJ1-5; D might be TRBD1 (5 bases). This CDR3 comprises 17 residues. Per germline, CDR1 ENHRY and CDR2 SYGVKD. Trimming took off 3 bases at V and 0 bases at J, with 15 bases between the two ends. Here the CDR3 reads CAISEQVWGYSNQPQHF. CDR3 in DNA: TGTGCCATCAGTGAACAAGTTTGGGGGTATAGCAATCAGCCCCAGCATTTT.